This TCR beta chain is drawn from a study of CD8 T cells in Susac syndrome. The CDR3 runs 15 residues. The germline V gene encodes CDR1 SGHTA and CDR2 FQGTGA. V was cut by 3 bases and J by 2 bases, with 10 bases left in between. Random hexamers served to reverse transcribe roughly 0.45 to 1 ug RNA. MiXCR, run by TCRdb on the immunoSEQ multiplex PCR reads, gives a single entry per CDR3 protein. The profile covers approximately 160,000 distinct CDR3 sequences, with around 93% appearing a single time and more than 0.11% taken by the ten largest. The receptor's source is a human donor in good health. The specimen sequenced was CD4+ T cells from PBMCs. The chain carries TRBV7-3 and TRBJ2-2, with D possibly being TRBD1 (6 bases). The CDR3 loop reads CASSLGTLNTGELFF. The CDR3 nucleotides are TGTGCCAGCAGCTTGGGGACACTAAACACCGGGGAGCTGTTTTTT.